These 3 T cell receptor beta chains came from one sample sequenced in a study of T cell responses to AZD1222 COVID-19 vaccine. Generated by immunoSEQ multiplex PCR, the TCRdb table keeps only in-frame clones and is missing some. The sample records roughly 120,000 clones, about 90% being singletons. Sequencing used peripheral blood, obtained on day 0 of AZD1222 vaccination. These receptors came from an adult in good health.

This chain links TRBV5-1 with TRBJ2-7, with D perhaps matching TRBD1 (5 bases). The V and J ends lost 4 bases and 7 bases respectively, with 15 bases between them. CDR1 and CDR2 from the germline V gene are SGHRS and YFSETQ. The CDR3 spans 13 residues. CDR3: CASSLGHSQEQYF. The CDR3 coding sequence is TGCGCCAGCAGCCTTGGACACTCTCAGGAGCAGTACTTC.

The chain joins TRBV3-1 (or the pseudogene TRBV3-2) to TRBJ1-3; D gene ambiguous. This CDR3 is built from 14 residues. V lost 1 base to trimming and J lost 1 base, with 5 bases between them. From germline, CDR1 is LGHDT and CDR2 YNNKEL (reference sequence). The CDR3 sequence is CASSQVGSGNTIYF. The CDR3 DNA is TGTGCCAGCAGCCAAGTAGGGTCTGGAAACACCATATATTTT.

The rearrangement joins TRBV4-2 to TRBJ1-2; 8 nucleotides match TRBD1. The CDR3 sequence is 14 residues long. Germline CDR1 and CDR2: LGHNA and YNFKEQ. The V segment lost 2 bases and the J segment 6 bases; nucleotides outside the gene matches: 5. CDR3 sequence (DNA): TGTGCCAGCAGCCAACCGGACAGGGAGAATGGCTACACCTTC. It is translated as CASSQPDRENGYTF.